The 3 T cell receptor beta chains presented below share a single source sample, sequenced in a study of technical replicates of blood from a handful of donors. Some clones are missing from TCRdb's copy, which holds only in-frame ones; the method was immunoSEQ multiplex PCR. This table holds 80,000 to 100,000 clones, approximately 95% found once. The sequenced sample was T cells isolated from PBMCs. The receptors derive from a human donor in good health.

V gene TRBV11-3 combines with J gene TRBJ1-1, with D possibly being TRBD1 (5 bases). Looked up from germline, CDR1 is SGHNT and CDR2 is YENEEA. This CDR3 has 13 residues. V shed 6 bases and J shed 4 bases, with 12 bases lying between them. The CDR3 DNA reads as TGTGCCAGCAGTCAGGGCGGCGGCACTGAAGCTTTCTTT. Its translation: CASSQGGGTEAFF.

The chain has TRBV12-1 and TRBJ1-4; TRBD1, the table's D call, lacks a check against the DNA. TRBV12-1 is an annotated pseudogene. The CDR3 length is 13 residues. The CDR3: CASSLGPLEKLFF. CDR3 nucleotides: TGTGCCAGCAGCTTGGGCCCGTTGGAAAAACTGTTTTTT.

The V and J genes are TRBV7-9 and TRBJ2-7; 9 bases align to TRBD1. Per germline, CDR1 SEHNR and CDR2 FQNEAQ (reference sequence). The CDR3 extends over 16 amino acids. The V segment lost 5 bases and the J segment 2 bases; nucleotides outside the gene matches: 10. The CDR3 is CASSLRQGGFPYEQYF. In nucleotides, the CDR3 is TGTGCCAGCAGCCTGAGACAGGGGGGGTTCCCCTACGAGCAGTACTTC.